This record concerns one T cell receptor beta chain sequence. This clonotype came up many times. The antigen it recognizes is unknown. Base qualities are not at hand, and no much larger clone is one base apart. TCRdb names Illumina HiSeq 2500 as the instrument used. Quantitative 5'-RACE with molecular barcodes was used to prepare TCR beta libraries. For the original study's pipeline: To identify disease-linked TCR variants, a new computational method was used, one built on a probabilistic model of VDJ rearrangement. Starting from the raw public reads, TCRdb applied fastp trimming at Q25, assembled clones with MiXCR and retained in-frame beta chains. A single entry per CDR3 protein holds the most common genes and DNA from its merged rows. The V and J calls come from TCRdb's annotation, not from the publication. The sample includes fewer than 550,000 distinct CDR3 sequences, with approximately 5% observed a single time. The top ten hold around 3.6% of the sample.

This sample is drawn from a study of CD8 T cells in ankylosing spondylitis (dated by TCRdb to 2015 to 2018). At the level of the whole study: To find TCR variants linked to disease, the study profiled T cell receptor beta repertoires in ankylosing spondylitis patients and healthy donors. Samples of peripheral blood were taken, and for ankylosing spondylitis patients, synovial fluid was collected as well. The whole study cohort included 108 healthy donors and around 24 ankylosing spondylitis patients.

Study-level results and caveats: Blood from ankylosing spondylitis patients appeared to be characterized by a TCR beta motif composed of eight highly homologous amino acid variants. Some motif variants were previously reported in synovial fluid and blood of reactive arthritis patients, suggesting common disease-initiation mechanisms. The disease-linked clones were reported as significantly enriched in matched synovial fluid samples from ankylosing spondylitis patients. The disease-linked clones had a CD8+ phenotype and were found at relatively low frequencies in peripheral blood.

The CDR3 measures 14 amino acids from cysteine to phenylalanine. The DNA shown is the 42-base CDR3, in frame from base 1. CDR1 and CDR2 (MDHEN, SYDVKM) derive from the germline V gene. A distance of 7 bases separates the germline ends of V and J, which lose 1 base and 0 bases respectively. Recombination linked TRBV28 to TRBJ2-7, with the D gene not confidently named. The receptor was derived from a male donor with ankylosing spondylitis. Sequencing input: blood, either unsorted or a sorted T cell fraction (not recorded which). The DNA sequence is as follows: TGTGCCAGCAGTTTATATGACCTCTCCTACGAGCAGTACTTC. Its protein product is CASSLYDLSYEQYF.